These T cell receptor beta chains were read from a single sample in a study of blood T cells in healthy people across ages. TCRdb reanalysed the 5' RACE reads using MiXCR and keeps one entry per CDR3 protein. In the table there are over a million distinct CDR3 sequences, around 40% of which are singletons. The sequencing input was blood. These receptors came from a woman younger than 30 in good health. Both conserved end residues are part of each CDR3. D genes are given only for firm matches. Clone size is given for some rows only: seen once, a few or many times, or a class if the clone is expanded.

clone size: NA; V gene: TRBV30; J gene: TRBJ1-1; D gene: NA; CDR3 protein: CAWSAGVGTEAFF; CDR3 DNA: TGTGCCTGGAGTGCCGGGGTGGGGACTGAAGCTTTCTTT
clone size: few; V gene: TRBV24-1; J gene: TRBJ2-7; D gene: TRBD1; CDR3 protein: CATSDSTGGEQYF; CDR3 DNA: TGTGCCACCAGTGACTCGACAGGGGGCGAGCAGTACTTC
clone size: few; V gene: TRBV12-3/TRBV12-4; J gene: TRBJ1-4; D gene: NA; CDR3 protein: CASSVGGHGKLFF; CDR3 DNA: TGTGCCAGCAGTGTAGGAGGGCACGGAAAACTGTTTTTT
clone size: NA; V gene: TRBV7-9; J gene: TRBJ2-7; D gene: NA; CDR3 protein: CASSLEGIGASYEQYF; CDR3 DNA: TGTGCCAGCAGCTTAGAGGGTATAGGGGCTTCCTACGAGCAGTACTTC
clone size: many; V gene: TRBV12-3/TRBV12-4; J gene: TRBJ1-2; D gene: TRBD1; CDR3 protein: CASSFGRGSSGYTF; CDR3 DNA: TGTGCCAGCAGTTTCGGCAGGGGGTCGAGTGGCTACACCTTC
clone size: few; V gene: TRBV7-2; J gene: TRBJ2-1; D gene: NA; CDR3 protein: CASSALPSSSSYNEQFF; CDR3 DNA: TGTGCCAGCAGCGCCCTACCTAGTTCTAGCTCCTACAATGAGCAGTTCTTC
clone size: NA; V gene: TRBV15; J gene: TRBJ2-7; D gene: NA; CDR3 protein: CATSSHGPYNEQYF; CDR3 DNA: TGTGCCACCAGCAGTCACGGCCCCTACAATGAGCAGTACTTC
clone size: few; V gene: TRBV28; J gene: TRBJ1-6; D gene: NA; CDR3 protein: CASSLDSRLIYNSPLHF; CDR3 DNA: TGTGCCAGCAGTTTAGACAGCCGACTAATTTATAATTCACCCCTCCACTTT
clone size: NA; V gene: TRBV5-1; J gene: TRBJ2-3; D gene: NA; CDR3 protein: CASSYPGEVTDTQYF; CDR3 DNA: TGCGCCAGCAGCTACCCTGGTGAGGTAACAGATACGCAGTATTTT
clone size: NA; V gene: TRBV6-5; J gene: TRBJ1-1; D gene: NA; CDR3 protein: CASSYRRDIVNTEAFF; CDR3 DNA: TGTGCCAGCAGTTACCGAAGAGACATAGTGAACACTGAAGCTTTCTTT
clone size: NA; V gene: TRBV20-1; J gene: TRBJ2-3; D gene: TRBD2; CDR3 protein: CSVAGGPARGTDTQYF; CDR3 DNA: TGCAGTGTCGCGGGGGGGCCTGCCCGGGGCACAGATACGCAGTATTTT
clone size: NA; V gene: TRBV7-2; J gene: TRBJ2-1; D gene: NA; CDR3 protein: CASSLYGTNEQFF; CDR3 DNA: TGTGCCAGCAGCTTGTACGGGACCAATGAGCAGTTCTTC
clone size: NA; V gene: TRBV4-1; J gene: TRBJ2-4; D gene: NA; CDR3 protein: CASSQGYTDQNIQYF; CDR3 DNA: TGCGCCAGCAGCCAAGGTTACACAGACCAAAACATTCAGTACTTC
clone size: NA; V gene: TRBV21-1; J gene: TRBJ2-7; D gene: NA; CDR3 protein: CASPIGGGITSYEQYF; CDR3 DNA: TGTGCCAGCCCCATAGGGGGGGGTATAACATCCTACGAGCAGTACTTC
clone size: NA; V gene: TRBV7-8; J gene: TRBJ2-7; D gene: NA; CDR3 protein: CASSWRQEQYF; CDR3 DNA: TGTGCCAGCAGCTGGCGACAGGAGCAGTACTTC
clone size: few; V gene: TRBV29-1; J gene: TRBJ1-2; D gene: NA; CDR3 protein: CSVAGRQGFGGYTF; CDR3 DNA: TGCAGCGTTGCGGGGCGGCAGGGCTTTGGCGGCTACACCTTC
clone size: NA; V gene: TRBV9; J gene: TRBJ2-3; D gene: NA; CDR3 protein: CASSARGPSTDTQYF; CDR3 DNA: TGTGCCAGCAGCGCACGAGGTCCCAGCACAGATACGCAGTATTTT
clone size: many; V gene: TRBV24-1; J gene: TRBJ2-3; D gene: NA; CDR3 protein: CATSEGNTDTQYF; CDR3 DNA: TGTGCCACCAGTGAAGGCAACACAGATACGCAGTATTTT
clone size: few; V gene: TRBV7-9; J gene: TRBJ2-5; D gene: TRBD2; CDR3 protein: CASRPGLLYQETQYF; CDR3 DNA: TGTGCCAGCAGGCCGGGACTACTGTACCAAGAGACCCAGTACTTC
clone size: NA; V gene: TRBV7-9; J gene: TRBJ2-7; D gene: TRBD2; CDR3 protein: CASSTQVGREGPLTYEQYF; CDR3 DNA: TGTGCCAGCAGCACCCAGGTGGGGCGGGAGGGCCCCCTTACCTACGAGCAGTACTTC
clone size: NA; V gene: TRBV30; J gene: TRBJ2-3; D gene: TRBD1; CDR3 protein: CAWSQGQAGTDTQYF; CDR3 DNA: TGTGCCTGGAGTCAAGGACAGGCCGGCACAGATACGCAGTATTTT
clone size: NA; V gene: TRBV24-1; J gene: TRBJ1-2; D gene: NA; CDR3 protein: CATSDEQGPGYTF; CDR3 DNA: TGTGCCACCAGTGATGAACAGGGCCCTGGCTACACCTTC
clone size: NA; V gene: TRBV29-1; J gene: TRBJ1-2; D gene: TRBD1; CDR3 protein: CGVFDSRDRGQGGYGYTF; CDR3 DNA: TGCGGCGTCTTCGACTCCCGGGACAGGGGGCAAGGGGGCTATGGCTACACCTTC
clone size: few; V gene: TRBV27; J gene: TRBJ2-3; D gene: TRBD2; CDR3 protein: CASTRGAGGTDTQYF; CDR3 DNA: TGTGCCAGCACCAGAGGGGCGGGGGGCACAGATACGCAGTATTTT
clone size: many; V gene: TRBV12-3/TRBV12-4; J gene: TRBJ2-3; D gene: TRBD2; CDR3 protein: CASSSLAGADTQYF; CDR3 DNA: TGTGCCAGCAGCTCACTAGCGGGGGCAGATACGCAGTATTTT
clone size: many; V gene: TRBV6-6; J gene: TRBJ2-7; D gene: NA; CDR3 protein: CASSYGQPGKDEQYF; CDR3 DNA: TGTGCCAGCAGTTACGGGCAGCCCGGAAAAGACGAGCAGTACTTC
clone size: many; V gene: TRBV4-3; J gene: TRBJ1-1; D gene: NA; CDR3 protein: CASSQRGTEAFF; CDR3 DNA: TGCGCCAGCAGCCAGCGTGGGACTGAAGCTTTCTTT
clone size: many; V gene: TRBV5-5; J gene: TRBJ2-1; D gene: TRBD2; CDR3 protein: CASSSSGSNEQFF; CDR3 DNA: TGTGCCAGCAGCTCTAGCGGGAGTAATGAGCAGTTCTTC
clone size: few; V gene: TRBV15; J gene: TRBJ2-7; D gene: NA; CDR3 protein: CATSRDTQGSYEQYF; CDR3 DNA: TGTGCCACCAGCAGAGATACCCAGGGTTCCTACGAGCAGTACTTC
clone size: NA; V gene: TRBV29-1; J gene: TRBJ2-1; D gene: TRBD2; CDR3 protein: CSVVTSGGSEQFF; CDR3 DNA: TGCAGCGTTGTCACTAGCGGGGGGAGTGAGCAGTTCTTC
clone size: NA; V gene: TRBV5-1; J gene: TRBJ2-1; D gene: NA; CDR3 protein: CASSLVPSPSSYNEQFF; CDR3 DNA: TGCGCCAGCAGCTTGGTCCCGTCCCCTAGCTCCTACAATGAGCAGTTCTTC
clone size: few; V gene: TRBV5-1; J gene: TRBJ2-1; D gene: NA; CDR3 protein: CASSYLEGDEQFF; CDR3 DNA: TGCGCCAGCAGTTATCTTGAGGGTGATGAGCAGTTCTTC
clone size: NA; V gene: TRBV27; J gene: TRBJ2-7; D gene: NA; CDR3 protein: CASSLSRKYEQYF; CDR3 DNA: TGTGCCAGCAGTTTATCCAGGAAATACGAGCAGTACTTC
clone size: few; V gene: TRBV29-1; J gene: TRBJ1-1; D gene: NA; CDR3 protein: CSVAVRVMNTEAFF; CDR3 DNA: TGCAGCGTTGCCGTCAGGGTCATGAACACTGAAGCTTTCTTT
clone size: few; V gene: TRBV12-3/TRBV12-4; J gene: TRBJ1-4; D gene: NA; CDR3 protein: CASNQQGFDEKLFF; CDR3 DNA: TGTGCCAGCAACCAACAGGGTTTTGATGAAAAACTGTTTTTT
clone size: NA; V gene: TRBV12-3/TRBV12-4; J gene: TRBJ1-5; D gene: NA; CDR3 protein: CASRGGEVRNQPQHF; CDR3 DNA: TGTGCCAGCAGGGGCGGGGAAGTGAGGAATCAGCCCCAGCATTTT
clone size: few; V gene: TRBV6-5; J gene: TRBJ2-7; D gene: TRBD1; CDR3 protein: CASSPPPSGGYEQYF; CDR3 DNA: TGTGCCAGCAGTCCTCCACCCTCAGGGGGATACGAGCAGTACTTC
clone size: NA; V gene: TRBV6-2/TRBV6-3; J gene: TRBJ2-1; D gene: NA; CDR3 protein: CASYGGALWANEQFF; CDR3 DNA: TGTGCCAGCTACGGGGGAGCCCTTTGGGCCAATGAGCAGTTCTTC
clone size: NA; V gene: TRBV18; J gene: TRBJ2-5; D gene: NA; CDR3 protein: CASSPKGRKTQYF; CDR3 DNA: TGTGCCAGCTCACCGAAGGGAAGGAAGACCCAGTACTTC
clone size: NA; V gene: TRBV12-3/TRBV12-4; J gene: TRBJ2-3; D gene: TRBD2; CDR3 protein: CASIPGGTDTQYF; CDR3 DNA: TGTGCCAGCATCCCGGGGGGGACAGATACGCAGTATTTT
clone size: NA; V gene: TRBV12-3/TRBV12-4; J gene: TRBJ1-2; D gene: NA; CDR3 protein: CASSLSGPRDYGYTF; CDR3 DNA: TGTGCCAGCAGTTTATCGGGACCGAGGGACTATGGCTACACCTTC
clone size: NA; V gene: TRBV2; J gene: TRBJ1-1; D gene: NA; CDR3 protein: CASSVLQGWETEAFF; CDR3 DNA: TGTGCCAGCAGTGTGTTGCAGGGATGGGAAACTGAAGCTTTCTTT
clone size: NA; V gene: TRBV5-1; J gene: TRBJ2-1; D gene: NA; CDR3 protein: CASSLTGTTWYEQFF; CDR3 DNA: TGCGCCAGCAGCTTGACGGGTACTACGTGGTATGAGCAGTTCTTC
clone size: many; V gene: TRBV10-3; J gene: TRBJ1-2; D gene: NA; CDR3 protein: CAISRGGGYTF; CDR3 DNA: TGTGCCATCAGTAGGGGAGGTGGCTACACCTTC
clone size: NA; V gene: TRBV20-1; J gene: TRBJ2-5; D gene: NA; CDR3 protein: CSAPRAGWDTETQYF; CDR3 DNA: TGCAGTGCTCCCCGGGCGGGGTGGGACACAGAGACCCAGTACTTC
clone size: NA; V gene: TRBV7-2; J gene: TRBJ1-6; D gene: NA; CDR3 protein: CASSLDSVLSDSPLHF; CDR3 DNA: TGTGCCAGCAGCTTAGATTCGGTCCTGTCGGATTCACCCCTCCACTTT
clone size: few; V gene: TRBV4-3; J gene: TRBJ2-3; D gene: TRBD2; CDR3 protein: CASSQDFPGGTDTQYF; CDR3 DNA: TGCGCCAGCAGCCAAGATTTTCCGGGAGGGACAGATACGCAGTATTTT
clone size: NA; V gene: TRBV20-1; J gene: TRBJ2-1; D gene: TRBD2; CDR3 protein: CSAERGYNEQFF; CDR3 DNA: TGCAGTGCCGAGCGGGGCTACAATGAGCAGTTCTTC
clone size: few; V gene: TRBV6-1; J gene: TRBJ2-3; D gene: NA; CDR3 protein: CASSEWDSLTDTQYF; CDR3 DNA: TGTGCCAGCAGTGAGTGGGATTCACTCACAGATACGCAGTATTTT
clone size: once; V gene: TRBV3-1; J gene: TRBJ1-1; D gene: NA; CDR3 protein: CASSRLQGYEAFF; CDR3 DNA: TGTGCCAGCAGCCGTTTACAGGGCTATGAAGCTTTCTTT
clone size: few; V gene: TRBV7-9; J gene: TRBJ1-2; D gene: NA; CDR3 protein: CASSSVDRSANYGYTF; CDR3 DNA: TGTGCCAGCAGCTCTGTAGACAGGTCGGCTAACTATGGCTACACCTTC